This T cell receptor (beta chain) was sequenced in a study of T cell clonality in common variable immunodeficiency. With 5 bases removed from V and 5 bases from J, the gap between germline ends came to 15 bases. The CDR3 length is 14 residues. Germline CDR1 reads SNHLY; CDR2 reads FYNNEI. The data were produced by immunoSEQ multiplex PCR, yet TCRdb's version contains in-frame clones alone and is incomplete. This sample comprises roughly 38,000 clones, none seen once only. This clone has ten or more counts. Its antigen is unidentified. The read ends 3 residues shy of where the CDR3 ends; the end is completed using the germline J gene. Notes on the study in general: Compared with healthy controls, CVID subjects showed increased TCRbeta clonality, mostly in about a third. Links between repertoire features and CVID complications were heterogeneity-limited.

Sequenced material: peripheral blood mononuclear cells. The receptor was isolated from a person aged 18 to 75 in good health. The chain carries TRBV2 and TRBJ1-1; weak D call: TRBD1 (5 bases). The CDR3 is CASSRTRGLTEAFF. CDR3 DNA, as far as it was read: TGTGCCAGCAGTCGGACGAGGGGCCTAACTGAA.